What follows are 18 T cell receptor beta chains derived from one specimen sequenced in a study of T cells in Graves' hyperthyroidism and ophthalmopathy. Amplified regions were TCR beta CDR3 sequences from RNA transcripts. TCR CDR3 regions were first amplified by RT-PCR with HTBI primers. A single record per CDR3 protein comes from TCRdb applying MiXCR to the multiplex PCR reads. The table has under 400,000 distinct CDR3 sequences, 18% seen once. Sequenced sample: blood. The receptor source for this set is a woman aged 35 to 49 with Graves' ophthalmopathy.

This clonotype was counted at least ten times. V gene TRBV15 combines with J gene TRBJ2-5, with 7 positions matching TRBD2. Germline lookup yields CDR1 LNHNV and CDR2 YYDKDF (reference sequence). The CDR3 has 12 residues. The V segment lost 4 bases and the J segment 5 bases; nucleotides outside the gene matches: 1. CDR3 nucleotide sequence: TGTGCCACCAGCATCGGGGGGGAGACCCAGTACTTC. It translates to CATSIGGETQYF.

This clonotype was detected many times. The J gene is TRBJ2-7, the V gene TRBV6-5; 7 nucleotides align to TRBD1. The V segment lost 6 bases and the J segment 7 bases; nucleotides outside the gene matches: 9. The CDR3 extends over 13 amino acids. The germline CDR1 and CDR2 sequences are MNHEY and SVGAGI. The CDR3 region has the DNA TGTGCCAGCAGCCGAACGGGACAGCAGGAGCAGTACTTC. As protein: CASSRTGQQEQYF.

This clonotype came up many times. This chain joins TRBV20-1 and TRBJ1-5, with D perhaps TRBD1 (5 bases). The CDR3 sequence is 16 residues long. CDR1 is DFQATT, CDR2 SNEGSKA, per germline (reference sequence). The V end was cut by 3 bases, the J end by 4 bases, with 19 bases between. The CDR3 loop reads CSARTEPAIANQPQHF. DNA for the CDR3: TGCAGTGCTAGGACAGAACCAGCGATAGCAAATCAGCCCCAGCATTTT.

This clonotype was detected ten times or more. The chain combines TRBV6-2 or TRBV6-3 with TRBJ1-1, with D uncertain. Germline V gene lookup returns CDR1 MNHEY and CDR2 SVGEGT. Trimming removed 8 bases at V and 5 bases at J, with 12 bases between. The CDR3 is 12 amino acids. The CDR3 is CASGRVSTEAFF. CDR3 DNA sequence: TGTGCCAGCGGACGGGTTAGTACTGAAGCTTTCTTT.

This chain connects TRBV15 to TRBJ2-5; D is possibly TRBD1 (6 bases). V gave up 5 bases and J gave up 0 bases, with 19 bases separating them. Germline V CDR1 and CDR2: LNHNV, YYDKDF (reference sequence). CDR3 length equals 17 residues. In nucleotides, the CDR3 is TGTGCCACCAGCTTTAAAACAGGGAGTACGGACCAAGAGACCCAGTACTTC. It codes for CATSFKTGSTDQETQYF.

This clonotype occurred many times. This chain uses TRBV12-3 or TRBV12-4 with TRBJ2-2; 8 bases match TRBD1. The CDR3 spans 15 residues. The V and J ends lost 5 bases and 7 bases, in that order; junction bases with no gene match: 9. The CDR3 here is CASSPHLQGDGELFF. For the CDR3, the DNA is TGTGCCAGCAGTCCCCACCTACAGGGGGACGGGGAGCTGTTTTTT.

The sample holds a few counts of this clonotype. This chain joins TRBV3-1 and TRBJ1-1, with D perhaps TRBD1 (6 bases). Germline-derived CDR1 and CDR2 are LGHDT and YNNKEL (reference sequence). Trimming took off 1 base at V and 3 bases at J, with 15 bases between the two ends. The CDR3 has 16 amino acids. The CDR3 coding sequence is TGTGCCAGCAGCCAAGCTGCGGGGGCGGCGGACACTGAAGCTTTCTTT. This codes for CASSQAAGAADTEAFF.

This clonotype was detected ten times or more. The chain recombines TRBV6-1 with TRBJ2-7; 7 bases are shared with TRBD1. The CDR3 length is 15 residues. V shed 5 bases, J shed 2 bases, and the junction held 9 bases outside the gene matches. Per the germline V gene, CDR1 is MNHNS and CDR2 is SASEGT. The CDR3 sequence: CASSPRTGDPYEQYF. The CDR3 DNA reads TGTGCCAGCAGTCCCCGGACAGGCGACCCCTACGAGCAGTACTTC.

Comment on this clonotype: A much larger clone lies one base from this, so it may be a read error. The conserved phenylalanine or tryptophan is not found at the CDR3 terminus, so this likely reflects a read error. The chain employs TRBV20-1 and TRBJ1-2; D is unclear. The CDR3 has 13 residues. V was cut by 5 bases and J by 3 bases, with 13 bases left in between. The germline V gene has CDR1 DFQATT and CDR2 SNEGSKA (reference sequence). This chain's CDR3 is CSAGEPGYYGYTL. The CDR3 bases are TGCAGTGCTGGGGAGCCAGGCTACTATGGCTACACCCTC.

This clonotype was counted many times. This sequence may be a read error, since a much larger clone differs from it by one base. V usage is TRBV13 and J usage is TRBJ1-1; maybe TRBD1 (5 bases). Per germline, CDR1 PRHDT and CDR2 FYEKMQ (reference sequence). The CDR3 has 13 residues. V lost 5 bases and J lost 1, with 8 bases in between. CDR3 sequence: CASSAQGNTEAFF. The CDR3 DNA follows: TGTGCCAGCAGCGCGCAGGGGAACACTGAAGCTTTCTTT.

This clonotype was counted at least ten times. This rearrangement joins TRBV27 to TRBJ2-7; tentatively, D is TRBD2 (7 bases). The germline V and J ends were trimmed by 3 bases and 2 bases, with 11 bases remaining between them. CDR1 and CDR2 (germline): MNHEY, SMNVEV (reference sequence). The CDR3 consists of 14 residues. In nucleotides, the CDR3 is TGTGCCAGCAGTTTCGGGGGGCCCCCCTACGAGCAGTACTTC. This gives the protein CASSFGGPPYEQYF.

The chain has TRBV20-1 and TRBJ1-1; 10 bases match TRBD1. J lost 5 bases, V lost 3 bases, and 6 bases had no gene match. CDR1 is DFQATT and CDR2 is SNEGSKA in the germline V gene (reference sequence). This CDR3 region has 14 residues. Here the CDR3 reads CSASTGTGVTEAFF. The CDR3, as DNA: TGCAGTGCTAGTACCGGGACAGGGGTAACTGAAGCTTTCTTT.

This clonotype came up a few times. The genes are TRBV6-1 and TRBJ2-6; TRBD1 might be the D (5 bases). Germline assignment: CDR1 MNHNS and CDR2 SASEGT. V was clipped by 8 bases and J by 1 base, with 9 bases between them. This CDR3 is 14 amino acids long. CDR3: CASGRVSGANVLTF. In DNA, the CDR3 is TGTGCCAGCGGCAGGGTGTCTGGGGCCAACGTCCTGACTTTC.

This clonotype was detected many times. The V and J genes are TRBV29-1 and TRBJ1-2; TRBD1 matches 7 bases. Germline V lookup: CDR1 SQVTM, CDR2 ANQGSEA. The CDR3 contains 12 residues. J was trimmed by 2 bases and V by 6 bases; bases with no gene match: 3. CDR3 in amino acids: CSVGDRNYGYTF. For the CDR3, the DNA is TGCAGCGTGGGGGACAGAAACTATGGCTACACCTTC.

This clonotype showed up many times. The chain is built from TRBV12-5 and TRBJ2-5; D unresolved. Germline V gene lookup returns CDR1 LGHNT and CDR2 FRNRAP. CDR3 length: 19 amino acids. Trimming removed 0 bases from V and 2 bases from J, with 22 bases in between. The CDR3 reads CASGLVRSLLPDNQETQYF. As DNA, the CDR3 is TGTGCTAGTGGTTTGGTACGTTCCCTACTACCAGATAATCAAGAGACCCAGTACTTC. Full variable domain (remainder filled in from reference TRBV12-5 and TRBJ2-5): DARVTQTPRHKVTEMGQEVTMRCQPILGHNTVFWYRQTMMQGLELLAYFRNRAPLDDSGMPKDRFSAEMPDATLATLKIQPSEPRDSAVYFCASGLVRSLLPDNQETQYFGPGTRLLVL.

This clonotype was seen at least ten times. A much larger clone lies one base from this, so it may be a read error. V gene TRBV6-1 combines with J gene TRBJ1-5, with a possible D match to TRBD1 (5 bases). The CDR3 spans 15 residues. Germline CDR1 is MNHNS and CDR2 is SASEGT. V was trimmed by 4 bases and J by 3 bases, leaving 13 bases between them. CDR3 in DNA: TGTGCCAGCAGTGGATTCGGCAGGGTCAATCAGCCCCAGCATTTT. This sequence encodes CASSGFGRVNQPQHF.

This clonotype was seen repeatedly, ten times or more. The chain has TRBV12-3 or TRBV12-4 and TRBJ2-7; 9 bases match TRBD2. V lost 6 bases and J lost 4; bases outside the gene matches: 7. CDR3 size: 14 residues. Here the CDR3 DNA reads TGTGCCAGCAGCGCGGGGGGGGAACGGTACGAGCAGTACTTC. It codes for CASSAGGERYEQYF.

This clonotype has at least ten counts. The chain uses TRBV11-2 and TRBJ2-1, with D tentatively TRBD1 or TRBD2 (6 bases each). Trimming shortened V by 5 bases and J by 7 bases, and 15 bases separated the two germline ends. Germline V gene sequence: CDR1 SGHAT, CDR2 FQNNGV. The CDR3 runs 14 residues. The CDR3 DNA is TGTGCCAGCAGCCGAGGGGGGATGAGTAATGAGCAGTTCTTC. Its translation is CASSRGGMSNEQFF.